The sequence of this T cell receptor beta chain was determined in a study of blood T cell repertoires in COVID-19. Overall study: Both acute and convalescent COVID-19 samples were obtained from the United States, Italy and Spain. Sources were T cells, B-cell-depleted T cells, or PBMCs; the material itself was cDNA or gDNA.

Worth noting for this clone: Other DNA sequences from this sample encode an identical CDR3 as well.

This table comes from immunoSEQ multiplex PCR, and its TCRdb copy is limited to in-frame clones, with some not included. The data contain about 230,000 clones, 84% of them singletons. The junction had 5 bases not matched to a gene; V was cut back by 6 bases and J by 6 bases. The CDR3 runs to 12 residues. The source is a woman aged 80 or over with active or convalescent COVID-19. The chain recombines TRBV12-3 or TRBV12-4 with TRBJ2-7; 7 bases are shared with TRBD1. Source material: peripheral blood. CDR3 sequence (DNA): TGTGCCAGCAGCCCTGACAGGGTCGAGCAGTACTTC. Its protein product is CASSPDRVEQYF.